A selection of T cell receptor beta chains follows, all from one sample in a study of T cells after yellow fever vaccination. TCRdb itself ran the 5' RACE reads through MiXCR, one entry per CDR3 protein. The sample includes around 310,000 distinct CDR3 sequences, around 3.6% of them seen just once. Here the sequenced sample was PBMCs, taken on the day of the yellow fever booster vaccination. The receptors here all came from a man aged 18 to 29 who received the YFV17D yellow fever vaccine. CDR3s include the opening cysteine and the closing phenylalanine or tryptophan.

J | V | CDR3
TRBJ2-3 | TRBV29-1 | CSVEDREGSTDTQYF
TRBJ2-1 | TRBV5-1 | CASRFGGEYNEQFF
TRBJ2-3 | TRBV7-6 | CATSQGGAQYF
TRBJ2-1 | TRBV5-4 | CASSGGQSRNEQFF
TRBJ2-1 | TRBV2 | CASSRPPGSSYNEQFF
TRBJ1-2 | TRBV10-3 | CAISESGTYGYTF
TRBJ1-2 | TRBV21-1 | CATGRLYGYTF
TRBJ2-1 | TRBV5-1 | CASNKGGYNEQFF
TRBJ2-1 | TRBV20-1 | CSARPTGRGGRVNAQFF
TRBJ1-4 | TRBV6-5 | CASSYSGRGEKLFF
TRBJ1-2 | TRBV3-1 | CASSQDRGQGLYGYTF
TRBJ2-7 | TRBV27 | CASSDRLSGGVSPQQYF
TRBJ2-1 | TRBV28 | CASAPEAAGESSYNEQFF
TRBJ2-1 | TRBV20-1 | CSARGGRSSYNEQFF
TRBJ2-1 | TRBV29-1 | CSVYNRDYSTYNEQFF
TRBJ2-7 | TRBV6-6 | CASSYSRDRVSYEQYF
TRBJ2-7 | TRBV6-1 | CASWQVEEQYF
TRBJ1-6 | TRBV11-2 | CASTNLGTGVSPLHF
TRBJ1-1 | TRBV6-5 | CASSPTGTKVNTEAFF
TRBJ2-6 | TRBV6-5 | CASSSSGTGVGGANVLTF
TRBJ2-1 | TRBV28 | CASSTPRMNEQFF
TRBJ1-1 | TRBV3-1 | CASSRNEQDRGGEAFF
TRBJ1-1 | TRBV7-2 | CASSLARDRRKAFF
TRBJ1-4 | TRBV10-3 | CAARTGENEKLFF
TRBJ2-3 | TRBV7-6 | CASSLLAESATDTQYF
TRBJ2-3 | TRBV11-1 | CASSVGINRGTDTQYF
TRBJ2-1 | TRBV10-3 | CAMSQGLLAGAVLSYNEQFF
TRBJ1-6 | TRBV7-9 | CASSSLKFQGINSPLHF
TRBJ2-1 | TRBV7-6 | CASSLAWTGAYNEQFF
TRBJ1-1 | TRBV7-9 | CAVRETNTEAFF
TRBJ2-1 | TRBV12-3/TRBV12-4 | CASMAEYNEQFF
TRBJ2-1 | TRBV5-6 | CASTRLGTSAGEQFF
TRBJ2-3 | TRBV7-9 | CASRPGLITDTQYF
TRBJ1-5 | TRBV5-1 | CASSLGQTSNQPQHF
TRBJ2-5 | TRBV7-2 | CASSKRAGGSETQYF
TRBJ1-3 | TRBV20-1 | CSARVNRANTIYF
TRBJ2-1 | TRBV6-2/TRBV6-3 | CASSYAVSSYNEQFF
TRBJ2-4 | TRBV5-6 | CASSFRADQYF
TRBJ2-1 | TRBV20-1 | CSARRDGSSYNEQFF
TRBJ1-2 | TRBV3-1 | CASSQVSGKGGYTF
TRBJ2-7 | TRBV7-6 | CASSPGGYEQYF
TRBJ2-4 | TRBV20-1 | CSARPLRGPLAKNIQYF
TRBJ2-3 | TRBV4-1 | CASRTTSGGSDTQYF
TRBJ2-7 | TRBV3-1 | CASSQGAGAFDEQYF
TRBJ1-1 | TRBV7-2 | CASSATGTEAFF
TRBJ1-6 | TRBV5-4 | CASSLRRGGQSISYNSPLHF
TRBJ2-1 | TRBV6-4 | CASSDSKGAPYNEQFF
TRBJ1-1 | TRBV20-1 | CSAMRAWNTEAFF
TRBJ1-5 | TRBV4-1 | CASSQAGWPVKDQPQHF
TRBJ2-5 | TRBV12-3/TRBV12-4 | CASSFGLARRTQYF
TRBJ1-2 | TRBV7-7 | CASSPNSPQGPVTELYGYTF
TRBJ2-7 | TRBV5-5 | CASSWDLTYEQYF
TRBJ1-6 | TRBV12-3/TRBV12-4 | CASSSDRVLHF
TRBJ1-2 | TRBV4-3 | CASSQDRNADYGYTF
TRBJ2-1 | TRBV7-9 | CASSFTSGGWYNEQFF
TRBJ2-3 | TRBV7-2 | CASEGGSDTQYF
TRBJ2-2 | TRBV6-5 | CASSRRPETGELFF
TRBJ2-2 | TRBV7-9 | CASSPGQGRVPTGELFF
TRBJ2-5 | TRBV11-2 | CASSWSELETQYF
TRBJ2-2 | TRBV15 | CATSREHTGELFF